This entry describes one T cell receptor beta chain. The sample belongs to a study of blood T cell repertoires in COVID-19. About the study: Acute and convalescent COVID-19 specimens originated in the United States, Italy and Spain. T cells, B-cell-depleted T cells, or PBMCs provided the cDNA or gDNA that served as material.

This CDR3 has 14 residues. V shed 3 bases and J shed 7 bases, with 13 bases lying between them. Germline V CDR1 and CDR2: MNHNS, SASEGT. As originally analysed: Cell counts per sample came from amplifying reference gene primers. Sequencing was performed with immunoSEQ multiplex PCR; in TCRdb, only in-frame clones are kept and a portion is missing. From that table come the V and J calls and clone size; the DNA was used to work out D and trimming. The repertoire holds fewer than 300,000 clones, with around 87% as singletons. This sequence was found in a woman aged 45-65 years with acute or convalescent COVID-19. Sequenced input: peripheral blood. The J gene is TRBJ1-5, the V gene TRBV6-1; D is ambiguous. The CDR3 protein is CASSESDWRQPQHF. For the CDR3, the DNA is TGTGCCAGCAGTGAGAGTGATTGGAGGCAGCCCCAGCATTTT.